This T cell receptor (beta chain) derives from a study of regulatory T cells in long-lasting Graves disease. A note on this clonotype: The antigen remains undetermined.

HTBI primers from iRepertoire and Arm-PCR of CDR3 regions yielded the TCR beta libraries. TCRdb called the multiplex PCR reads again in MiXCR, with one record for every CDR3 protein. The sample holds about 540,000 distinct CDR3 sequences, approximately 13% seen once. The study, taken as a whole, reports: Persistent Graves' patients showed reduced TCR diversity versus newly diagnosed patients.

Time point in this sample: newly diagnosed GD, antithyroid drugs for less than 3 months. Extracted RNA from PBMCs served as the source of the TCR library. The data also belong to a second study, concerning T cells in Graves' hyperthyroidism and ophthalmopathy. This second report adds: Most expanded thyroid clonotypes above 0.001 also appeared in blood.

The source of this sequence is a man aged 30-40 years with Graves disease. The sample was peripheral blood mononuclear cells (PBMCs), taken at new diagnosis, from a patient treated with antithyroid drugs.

The CDR3 protein is CASSPTEYAEQYF. In DNA form, the CDR3 reads TGTGCCAGTAGCCCGACGGAATACGCAGAGCAGTACTTC. The rearrangement uses TRBV19 and TRBJ2-7; D unclear. The germline gives CDR1 LNHDA, CDR2 SQIVND (reference sequence). The V and J ends lost 6 bases and 7 bases respectively, with 16 bases between them. The length of the CDR3 is 13 residues.